This T cell receptor (beta chain) comes out of a study of blood T cell repertoires in COVID-19. Across the whole study: Acute-phase and convalescent COVID-19 samples originated in the United States, Italy and Spain.

The assay was immunoSEQ multiplex PCR, and TCRdb's table has in-frame clones only and misses some. This table holds 60,000 to 70,000 clones, around 88% found once. The CDR3 is 14 residues long. With V trimmed by 1 base and J by 5 bases, 3 bases remained unmatched. Germline V gene sequence: CDR1 SGHAT, CDR2 FQNNGV. This receptor was taken from a woman of 80 years or more with active COVID-19. The chain uses TRBV11-2 and TRBJ2-7; 9 positions match TRBD1. Sequenced material: peripheral blood. CDR3: CASSLGDREHEQYF. CDR3 sequence (DNA): TGTGCCAGCAGCTTAGGGGACAGGGAGCACGAGCAGTACTTC.